The clone carrying this TCR beta chain was found many times. Its specificity is not known. The data were taken from a study of early T cells in non-severe SARS-CoV-2 infection. Turning to the study itself: Whole-blood bulk RNA, unsorted, was sequenced, and chains were unpaired. Overall study findings and caveats: Comparison of clonotypes with VDJdb favored anti-spike CD8 responses while missing private and CD4 specificities.

Unique molecular identifiers (one per individual cDNA molecule) were attached. MiXCR, run by TCRdb on the 5' RACE reads, gives a single entry per CDR3 protein. This table has over 50,000 distinct CDR3 sequences, less than 9.5% appearing once. V dropped 5 bases and J dropped 5 bases, with 8 bases sitting between them. Germline V gene data show CDR1 as SGHVS and CDR2 as FNYEAQ. The CDR3 spans 12 residues. This TCR derives from an adult who was a healthcare worker with PCR-confirmed SARS-CoV-2 infection or an uninfected control (not recorded which). This chain connects TRBV7-6 to TRBJ2-3, with D unresolved. This sample comprised whole blood, obtained at baseline. CDR3 nucleotides: TGTGCCAGCAGCCGGACGGGAGATACGCAGTATTTT. Translation: CASSRTGDTQYF.